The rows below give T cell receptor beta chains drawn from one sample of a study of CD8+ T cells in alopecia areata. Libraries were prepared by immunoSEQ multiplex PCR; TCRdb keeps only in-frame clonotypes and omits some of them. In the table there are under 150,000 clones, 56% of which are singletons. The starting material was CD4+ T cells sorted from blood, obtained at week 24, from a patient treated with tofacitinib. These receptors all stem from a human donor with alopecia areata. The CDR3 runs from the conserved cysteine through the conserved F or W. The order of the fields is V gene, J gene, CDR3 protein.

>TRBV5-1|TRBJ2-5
CASNEGQGGTQYF
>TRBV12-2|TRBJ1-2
CASRLEDRRTYGYTF
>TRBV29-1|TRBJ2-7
CSVGDRGYEQYF
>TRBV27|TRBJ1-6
CASSLRVNSPLHF
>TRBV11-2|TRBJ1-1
CASSSQAGLAFF
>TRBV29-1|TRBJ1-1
CSGRQVYTEAFF
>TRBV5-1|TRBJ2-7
CASSTDSLARYEQYF
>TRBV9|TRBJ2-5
CASSGAPGRGEETQYF
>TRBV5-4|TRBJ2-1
CASSLGLGVAEQFF
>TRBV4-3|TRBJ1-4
CASSPSTNEKLFF
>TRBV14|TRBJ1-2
CASSQAGTYGYTF
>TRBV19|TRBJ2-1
CASTDKPYNEQFF
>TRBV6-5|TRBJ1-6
CASSRQGGSPLHF
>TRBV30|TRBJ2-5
CAWTGTAQETQYF
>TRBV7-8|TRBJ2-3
CASSGLAGLGDTQYF
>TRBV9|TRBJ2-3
CASARASGATDTQYF
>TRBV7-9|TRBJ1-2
CASSPDRSSGYTF
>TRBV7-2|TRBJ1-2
CASSKSNYGYTF
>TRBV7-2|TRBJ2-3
CASSLEPLADTQYF
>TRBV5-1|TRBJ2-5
CASRYQETQYF
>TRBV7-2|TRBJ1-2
CASRTTGGGGYTF
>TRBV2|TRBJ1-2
CASTQGNGYTF
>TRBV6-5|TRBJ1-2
CASSYGVAHYGYTF
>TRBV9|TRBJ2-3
CASSVGMGADTQYF
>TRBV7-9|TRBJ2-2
CASSRLGNTGELFF
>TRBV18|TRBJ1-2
CASSPGTGGTYGYTF
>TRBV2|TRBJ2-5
CASSGDSQETQYF
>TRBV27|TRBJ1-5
CASRRHLDSNQPQHF
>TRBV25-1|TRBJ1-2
CASSDRLYGYTF
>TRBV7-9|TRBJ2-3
CASSSYVLTDTQYF
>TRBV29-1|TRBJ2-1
CSARRRGGAYEQFF
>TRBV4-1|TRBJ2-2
CASSLDRTGNTGELFF